A single T cell receptor (beta chain) is shown here with its context. Its antigen is unknown. TCRdb processed the 5' RACE reads anew with MiXCR; each CDR3 protein has one entry. The repertoire holds hundreds of thousands of distinct CDR3 sequences, with around 17% as singletons. The germline CDR1 and CDR2 sequences are LNHDA and SQIVND (reference sequence). The CDR3 runs to 14 residues. Trimming took off 4 bases at V and 2 bases at J, with 9 bases between the two ends. These data belong to a study of T-cell memory formation after mild COVID-19. Overall study: TCR clusters showed largely donor specificity. General observations from the study: The CD4+ clones that contracted clustered mainly within CM and EM, and the CD8+ clones concentrated in EMRA. A second wave expanding day 15 to 37 was CD4+-biased; contracting clones were balanced.

J is TRBJ1-5 and V is TRBV19; D gene ambiguous. The material sequenced was PBMCs or a T cell subset sorted from them (not recorded which). This receptor was identified in a man between 18 and 29 years old who had mild COVID-19 (a few samples of this study predate the infection). Cell type and time point are not known. CDR3 coding DNA: TGTGCCAGTAGTACGGCCCGGGGCAATCAGCCCCAGCATTTT. Its protein product is CASSTARGNQPQHF.